The sequence of this TCR beta chain was determined in a study of graft-versus-host responses after intestinal transplantation. About the research overall: Recipients had transplants, and these were multivisceral, liver-intestinal, or isolated intestinal.

As regards this clone: Its antigen is unidentified.

The CDR3 covers 16 residues. With V trimmed by 6 bases and J by 2 bases, 11 bases remained unmatched. The germline V gene encodes CDR1 MNHEY and CDR2 SMNVEV (reference sequence). Clones were sequenced by immunoSEQ multiplex PCR, and TCRdb holds only the in-frame ones, with some missing. The sample has 96,000 or so clones, roughly 90% seen once. V usage is TRBV27 and J usage is TRBJ2-3; 7 bases line up with TRBD1. The specimen comprised unstimulated CD4+ T cells sorted from spleen or lymph node cells, sampled before intestinal transplant. The sequence was obtained from a human donor who received an intestinal transplant. The CDR3, as DNA: TGTGCCAGCAGCGAGGGACAGTCCGCCTTCACAGATACGCAGTATTTT. Its protein is CASSEGQSAFTDTQYF.